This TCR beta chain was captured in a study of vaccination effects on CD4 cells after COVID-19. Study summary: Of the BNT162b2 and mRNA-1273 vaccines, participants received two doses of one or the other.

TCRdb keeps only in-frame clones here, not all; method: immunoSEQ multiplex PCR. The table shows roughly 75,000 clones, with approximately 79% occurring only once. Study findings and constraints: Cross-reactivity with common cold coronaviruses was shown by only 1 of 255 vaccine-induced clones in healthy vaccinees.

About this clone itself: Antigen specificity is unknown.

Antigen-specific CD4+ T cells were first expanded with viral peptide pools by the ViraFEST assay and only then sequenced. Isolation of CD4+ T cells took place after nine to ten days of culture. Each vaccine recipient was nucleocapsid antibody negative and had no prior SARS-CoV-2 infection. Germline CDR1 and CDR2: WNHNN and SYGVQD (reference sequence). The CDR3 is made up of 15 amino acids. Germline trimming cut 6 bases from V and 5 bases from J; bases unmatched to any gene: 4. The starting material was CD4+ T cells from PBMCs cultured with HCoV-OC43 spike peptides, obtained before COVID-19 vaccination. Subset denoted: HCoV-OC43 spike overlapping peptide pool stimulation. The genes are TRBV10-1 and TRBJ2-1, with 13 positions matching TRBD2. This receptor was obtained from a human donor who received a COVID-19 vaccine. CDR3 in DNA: TGCGCCAGCAGGAAAGGGACTAGCGGGGACAATGAGCAGTTCTTC. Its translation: CASRKGTSGDNEQFF.